The clone carrying this TCR beta chain was seen just once. Deletions cut 0 bases from V and 5 bases from J, with 12 bases between. Germline CDR1 reads SGHAT; CDR2 reads FQNNGV. There are 15 residues in the CDR3. This sample's treatment: around 19 received Ad26.COV2.S at low or high dose, single or two shots; about 5 received placebo; per-sample allocation not given. The samples were gathered on day 63 after the first injection of vaccine or placebo. This sample stems from a study of Ad26.COV2.S vaccination and SARS-CoV-2 variants. Here immunoSEQ multiplex PCR was the method, and the copy in TCRdb shows in-frame clones only, minus some. The sample includes a few hundred thousand clones, around nine tenths seen only once; the top ten take around 3.6%.

The TCR was taken from a person aged 18-60 years who received the Ad26.COV2.S COVID-19 vaccine or a placebo. This chain joins TRBV11-2 and TRBJ2-3, with D possibly matching TRBD2 (5 bases). Sequenced here: peripheral blood, sampled in a trial of Ad26.COV2.S vaccine versus placebo. CDR3 in amino acids: CASSLDPAGKDTQYF. In nucleotides, the CDR3 is TGTGCCAGCAGCTTAGACCCGGCGGGCAAAGATACGCAGTATTTT.